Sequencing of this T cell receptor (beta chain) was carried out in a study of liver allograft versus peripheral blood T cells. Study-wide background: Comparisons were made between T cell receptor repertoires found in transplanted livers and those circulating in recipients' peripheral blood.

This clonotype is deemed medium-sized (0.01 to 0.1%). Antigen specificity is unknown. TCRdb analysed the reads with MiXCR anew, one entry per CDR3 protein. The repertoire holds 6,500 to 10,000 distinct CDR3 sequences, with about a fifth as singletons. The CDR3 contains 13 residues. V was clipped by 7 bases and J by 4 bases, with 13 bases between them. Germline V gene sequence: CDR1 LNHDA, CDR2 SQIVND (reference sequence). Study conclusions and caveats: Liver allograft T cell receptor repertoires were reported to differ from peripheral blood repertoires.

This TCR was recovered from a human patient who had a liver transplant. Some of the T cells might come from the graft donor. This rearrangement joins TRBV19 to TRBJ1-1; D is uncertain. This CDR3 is CASTPMGSTEAFF. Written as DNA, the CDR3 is TGTGCCAGTACTCCGATGGGGAGCACTGAAGCTTTCTTT.